The clone carrying this T cell receptor (beta chain) was seen more than once but under ten times. Its matching antigen is unknown. The record originates from a study of T cell repertoires in aging, cancer and after chemotherapy. Study background: Six age groups, ranging from 30 or younger to 70 or older, included the donors. Paired samples before and after chemotherapy came from glioblastoma patients receiving temozolomide-based therapy. General observations from the study: Healthy donors lost TCR diversity with age mainly through richness, cancer patients through richness and evenness.

Peripheral blood genomic DNA, not sorted cells or RNA, was the template. The germline gives CDR1 SGHAT, CDR2 FQNNGV. The length of the CDR3 is 15 residues. The V and J ends lost 1 base and 3 bases respectively, with 11 bases between them. Rearranged V-D-J TRB sequences were amplified with a mixed TRB-A/B primer pool. TCRdb re-analysed the multiplex PCR reads in MiXCR, keeping a single row per CDR3 protein. The table records roughly 7,100 distinct CDR3 sequences, 53% of them present only once. The V and J genes are TRBV11-2 and TRBJ2-3; possible D gene TRBD1, 5 bases. Sequencing used blood. The sequence was collected from a human donor with a solid tumor. The CDR3 region is CASSLVPGMTDTQYF. DNA of the CDR3: TGTGCCAGCAGCTTAGTCCCAGGGATGACAGATACGCAGTATTTT.